This paragraph reports one T cell receptor (beta chain). Its antigen is unidentified. Clones were read by immunoSEQ multiplex PCR, and TCRdb kept only the in-frame ones, dropping some. Among approximately 480,000 clones listed, 70% to 90% were seen once. This sample was taken from a study of Ad26.COV2.S vaccination and SARS-CoV-2 variants. Study outcomes and limitations: After vaccination, reports described spike-specific CD8+ and CD4+ T cell responses as showing substantial breadth.

Treatment described: roughly 18 received Ad26.COV2.S at low or high dose, single or two shots; 5 received placebo; per-sample allocation not given. Sampling occurred on day 63 after the first vaccine or placebo injection. It was Wuhan-strain SARS-CoV-2 spike that the Ad26 vaccine vector expressed. The sample in question was peripheral blood, obtained in a trial of Ad26.COV2.S vaccine versus placebo. The TCR sequence derives from a person aged 18-60 years who received the Ad26.COV2.S COVID-19 vaccine or a placebo.

DNA of the CDR3: TGTGCCAGCAGCGTAGTAGGGGGGAGCGGGCCCCGGAATGAGCAGTTCTTC. Protein sequence: CASSVVGGSGPRNEQFF. The chain recombines TRBV9 with TRBJ2-1, with D tentatively TRBD1 or TRBD2 (6 bases each). Trimming removed 0 bases at V and 7 bases at J, with 20 bases between. Germline lookup yields CDR1 SGDLS and CDR2 YYNGEE. There are 17 residues in the CDR3. The whole variable domain, filled in from reference TRBV9 and TRBJ2-1, reads DSGVTQTPKHLITATGQRVTLRCSPRSGDLSVYWYQQSLDQGLQFLIQYYNGEERAKGNILERFSAQQFPDLHSELNLSSLELGDSALYFCASSVVGGSGPRNEQFFGPGTRLTVL.